This T cell receptor beta chain was retrieved from a study of shared clonotypes between healthy human individuals. Nashville, Tennessee was home to all donors, each a Caucasian adult. Regarding the study as a whole: Only blood underwent sampling, and tissue repertoires likely differ.

Approximately 30,000 T cell genomes, or approximately 0.3 ug DNA, went into unsorted PBMC replicate PCRs. The unsorted PBMC sample used ten immunoSEQ deep assay plates. Assay used: immunoSEQ multiplex PCR; TCRdb lists only in-frame clones, some missing. The sample gives approximately 500,000 clones, 75% to 80% of which show up once; 9.5% to 15% is in the top ten. The CDR3 has 12 residues. V lost 3 bases to trimming and J lost 3 bases, with 9 bases between them. Germline V lookup: CDR1 SQVTM, CDR2 ANQGSEA. Points on this clone: No antigen is known for it.

The J gene is TRBJ2-7, the V gene TRBV29-1; a possible D gene is TRBD2 (5 bases). The sequencing sample was made of PBMCs. The receptor comes from a woman aged 40 to 50 in good health. Some clones in this sample may be carry-over from other donors' samples. In nucleotides, the CDR3 is TGCAGCGTTGAGGAGGCTAACTACGAGCAGTACTTC. Protein sequence: CSVEEANYEQYF.